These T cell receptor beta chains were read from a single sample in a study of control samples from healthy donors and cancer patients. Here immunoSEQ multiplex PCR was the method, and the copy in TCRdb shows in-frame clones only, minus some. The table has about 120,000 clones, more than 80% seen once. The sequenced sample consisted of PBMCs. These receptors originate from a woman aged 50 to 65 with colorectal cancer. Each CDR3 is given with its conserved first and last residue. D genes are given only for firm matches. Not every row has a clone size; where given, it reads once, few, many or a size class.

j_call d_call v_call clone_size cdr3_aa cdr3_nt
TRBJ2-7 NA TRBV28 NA CASSLLSRVLEEQYF TGTGCCAGCAGTTTATTAAGCAGGGTTTTGGAAGAGCAGTACTTC
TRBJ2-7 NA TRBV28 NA CASSSGVGGRTTYEQYF TGTGCCAGCAGTTCAGGTGTGGGCGGGCGAACCACCTACGAGCAGTACTTC
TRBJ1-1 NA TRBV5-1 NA CASRDGGIATEAFF TGCGCCAGCAGGGATGGGGGGATAGCGACTGAAGCTTTCTTT
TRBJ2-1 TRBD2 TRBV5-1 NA CASSFSRASGEFNEQFF TGCGCCAGCAGCTTTTCGAGGGCTAGCGGGGAATTCAATGAGCAGTTCTTC
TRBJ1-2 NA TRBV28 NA CASTQGPGIHGYTF TGTGCCAGCACACAAGGGCCAGGGATTCATGGCTACACCTTC
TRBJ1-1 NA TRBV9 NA CASSPLRNKPGAFF TGTGCCAGCAGCCCTTTAAGGAATAAGCCCGGAGCTTTCTTT
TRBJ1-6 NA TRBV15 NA CATSRGGEVTTLHF TGTGCCACCAGCAGAGGGGGGGAGGTAACTACCCTCCACTTT
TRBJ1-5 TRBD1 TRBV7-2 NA CASRRTGEGQPQHF TGTGCCAGCAGGAGGACAGGGGAGGGTCAGCCCCAGCATTTT
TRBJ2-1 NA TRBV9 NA CASSSVGSATIGNEQFF TGTGCCAGCAGCTCAGTAGGCAGTGCCACCATAGGCAATGAGCAGTTCTTC
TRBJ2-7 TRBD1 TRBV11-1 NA CASQGGTGGFEQYF TGTGCCAGCCAAGGTGGGACAGGGGGATTCGAGCAGTACTTC
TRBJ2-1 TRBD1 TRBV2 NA CASSGASGQRAYNEQFF TGTGCCAGCAGTGGAGCCTCGGGACAGAGAGCCTACAATGAGCAGTTCTTC
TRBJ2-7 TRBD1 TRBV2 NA CASGWDRVEQYF TGTGCCAGCGGATGGGACAGGGTCGAGCAGTACTTC
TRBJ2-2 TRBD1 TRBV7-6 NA CASSPSDRANTGELFF TGTGCCAGCAGCCCGTCGGACAGGGCGAACACCGGGGAGCTGTTTTTT
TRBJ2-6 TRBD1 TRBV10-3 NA CAISDGTGGSGANVLTF TGTGCCATCAGTGACGGGACAGGGGGCTCTGGGGCCAACGTCCTGACTTTC
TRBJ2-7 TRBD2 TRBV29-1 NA CSVEGLAAPYEQYF TGCAGCGTTGAAGGCCTAGCGGCTCCCTACGAGCAGTACTTC
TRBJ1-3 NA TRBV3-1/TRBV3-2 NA CASSQDSVGSGNTIYF TGTGCCAGCAGCCAAGATTCGGTCGGGTCTGGAAACACCATATATTTT
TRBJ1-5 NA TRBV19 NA CASSTRFGNQPQHF TGTGCCAGTAGTACGAGGTTCGGCAATCAGCCCCAGCATTTT
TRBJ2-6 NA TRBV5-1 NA CASSLRRNGANVLTF TGCGCCAGCAGCTTGAGACGAAATGGGGCCAACGTCCTGACTTTC
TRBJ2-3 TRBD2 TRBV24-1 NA CATSDRTLTSGSGTDTQYF TGTGCCACCAGTGACCGAACCCTAACTAGCGGGAGCGGTACAGATACGCAGTATTTT
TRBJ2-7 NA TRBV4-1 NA CASSQSGGYEQYF TGCGCCAGCAGCCAGAGTGGGGGCTACGAGCAGTACTTC
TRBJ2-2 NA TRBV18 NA CASSPAGTGELFF TGTGCCAGCTCACCTGCGGGGACCGGGGAGCTGTTTTTT
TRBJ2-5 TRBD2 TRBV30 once CAWSRRGLVISETQYF TGTGCCTGGAGTCGTAGGGGACTAGTAATCTCGGAGACCCAGTACTTC
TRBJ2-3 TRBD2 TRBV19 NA CASSIGPVRLAGADTQYF TGTGCCAGTAGTATAGGGCCCGTACGGCTAGCGGGAGCAGATACGCAGTATTTT
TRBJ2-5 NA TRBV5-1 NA CASSLSYPTRETQYF TGCGCCAGCAGCTTGAGCTACCCCACAAGGGAGACCCAGTACTTC
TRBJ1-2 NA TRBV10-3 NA CAISESSAGYTF TGTGCCATCAGTGAGTCGAGTGCTGGCTACACCTTC